This entry describes one T cell receptor beta chain. The clone's antigen remains unknown. Base qualities are not recorded, but no much larger clone differs from it by a single base. Whole blood was collected in K2EDTA tubes by collaborating institutions according to the institutions' own protocols. For TCRbeta analysis, collaborators shipped samples in one of three forms: frozen whole blood, isolated PBMCs, or DNA extracted from either of those sample types. TCRbeta CDR3 regions were amplified from genomic DNA using the immunoSEQ Assay, a bias-controlled multiplex PCR. On the study's bioinformatics: Within the assay, amplification of reference gene primers was used to estimate how many nucleated cells each sample contained. To quantify the absolute abundance of each unique TCRbeta CDR3 rearrangement, sequence reads were collapsed and filtered. For each sample, productive Simpson clonality was calculated as the square root of Simpson's diversity index across productive rearrangements. This immuneACCESS table, as held by TCRdb, lists in-frame sequences with V and J called but not all clones. Of the missing ones, under half trace to an unresolved V gene in checked studies; the others have no known cause. V, J and clone size reflect that table, while D and trimming were determined from the DNA. Within this sample are approximately 68,000 clones, with 80% to 90% of them counted one time only. Jointly, the top ten make up 9.2% of the sample.

Taken from the germline V gene (reference sequence), the CDR1 and CDR2 loops are SEHNR and FQNEAQ. Spanning cysteine to phenylalanine, the CDR3 consists of 15 amino acids. Left in the record is the CDR3 DNA by itself, 45 bases read in frame from the first base. V lost 5 bases and J lost 2 bases, and the count of bases not matched to a germline gene is 8. This entry belongs to a study of blood T cell repertoires in COVID-19 (dated by TCRdb to 2020 to 2022). Study-wide context: Samples covering the acute and convalescent phases of COVID-19 were provided by collaborators in the United States, Italy and Spain. Where available, HLA class I and class II types were taken from metadata supplied by the sample provider and were not determined by assay-based typing. Deeply sampled blood TCRbeta repertoires from subjects exposed to, actively infected with, or recovered from COVID-19 were included in the dataset. The samples were drawn from the first 160 participants of the ongoing ImmuneRACE study and from 950 to 1,500 subjects provided by 6 global collaborators. The sample metadata nearly always contained a de-identified subject ID, COVID-19 status, age in years and sex. The repertoires were released in a freely available public database intended as a resource for research on the immune response to SARS-CoV-2. The material from the prospective study consisted of cDNA or gDNA derived from T cells, B-cell-depleted T cells, or PBMCs.

Here is what the overall study found, with its caveats: The amount of clinical and demographic metadata varied by source and participant and was provided uncurated.

This sequence originates from a human donor in a cohort sampled during active COVID-19. Recombination linked TRBV7-9 to TRBJ1-1; 7 junctional bases match TRBD1. The sequencing sample was made of peripheral blood. The DNA sequence is given as TGTGCCAGCAGCCCTTCAGGGACAGCTAACACTGAAGCTTTCTTT. The translation is CASSPSGTANTEAFF.